This T cell receptor beta chain is drawn from a study of shared clonotypes between healthy human individuals. For the study at large: CD4 naive and CD4 memory each took three plates per donor, while CD8 naive took two and CD8 memory one. Study conclusions and caveats: Clonotypes shared by all four sorted-subset donors had higher generation probabilities than non-shared clonotypes. Across subsets, estimated richness was generally greater for naive than for memory populations.

Method: immunoSEQ multiplex PCR; TCRdb's copy keeps in-frame clones and lacks some. The sample carries over a million clones, approximately 96% recorded once. Those who donated, Caucasian adults without exception, all lived in Nashville, Tennessee. Worth noting for this clone: Its antigen is unidentified.

Germline assignment: CDR1 SEHNR and CDR2 FQNEAQ (reference sequence). This CDR3 region has 12 residues. Trimming left V 4 bases short and J 2 bases short, with 6 bases between. This clonotype originated in a man under 40 in good health. Sequenced material: naive CD4+ T cells sorted from blood. Regarding subset: CD45RA+ positively selected. This chain joins TRBV7-9 and TRBJ2-7; D gene unclear. CDR3 protein: CASSYRPYEQYF. In nucleotides, the CDR3 is TGTGCCAGCAGCTACCGTCCCTACGAGCAGTACTTC.